Listed below are T cell receptor beta chains from one sample, sequenced in a study of cytomegalovirus exposure and HLA in healthy donors. Using immunoSEQ multiplex PCR, the repertoire was profiled, and TCRdb retains in-frame clones only, with some absent. The top ten hold 3.3% of the sample, which has some 38,000 clones, 85% to 95% seen once. Sequencing was done on a sample of PBMCs. These receptors were collected from a man between 18 and 35 years old in good health and CMV-seronegative. The CDR3 runs from the conserved cysteine through the conserved F or W. The order of the fields is V gene, D gene, J gene, clone size, CDR3 DNA, CDR3 protein. The D gene is left open where the match is weak. Size tells how often a clone was seen (once, few, many) or the class of an expanded clone, and some rows leave it out.

TRBV9	.	TRBJ2-1	.	TGTGCCAGCAGCGGACTAGTGGTAAATGAGCAGTTCTTC	CASSGLVVNEQFF
TRBV18	.	TRBJ1-2	.	TGTGCCAGCTCACCACCGCAGAAGAACTATGGCTACACCTTC	CASSPPQKNYGYTF
TRBV10-2	.	TRBJ1-2	once	TGCGCCAGCAGTGAGTCACCAAGGGGATCATACTATGGCTACACCTTC	CASSESPRGSYYGYTF
TRBV6-5	.	TRBJ2-7	few	TGTGCCAGCAGTTCCGCGGCAGCGACCTCCCCCTACGAGCAGTACTTC	CASSSAAATSPYEQYF
TRBV10-2	TRBD2	TRBJ2-5	.	TGCGCCAGCAGTGAGTCGACCTCGGGGGGAGAGACCCAGTACTTC	CASSESTSGGETQYF
TRBV28	.	TRBJ2-7	.	TGTGCCAGCAGGGTTAGCGGTTCGGCGACCAACGAGCAGTACTTC	CASRVSGSATNEQYF
TRBV19	.	TRBJ2-3	.	TGTGCCAGTAGTCCTGAGATGGATACGCAGTATTTT	CASSPEMDTQYF
TRBV5-1	TRBD1	TRBJ1-2	.	TGCGCCAGCAGCTCTAGACAGGGGAATTTTGGCTACACCTTC	CASSSRQGNFGYTF
TRBV7-9	TRBD2	TRBJ2-7	.	TGTGCCAGCAGCTCGGGGGGACTAGACTACGAGCAGTACTTC	CASSSGGLDYEQYF
TRBV21-1	.	TRBJ2-7	.	TGTGCCAGCCTAGGTGGGGCGGGAGGGCACTCCTACGAGCAGTACTTC	CASLGGAGGHSYEQYF
TRBV27	.	TRBJ2-1	.	TGTGCCAGCAGCGCGACTCCTCCTTCCTACAATGAGCAGTTCTTC	CASSATPPSYNEQFF
TRBV7-3	TRBD2	TRBJ2-1	.	TGTGCCAGCAGCTTAGGGACTAGCGGGATCAATGAGCAGTTCTTC	CASSLGTSGINEQFF
TRBV9	TRBD2	TRBJ2-5	.	TGTGCCAGCAGCGTAGATAGCGGGGGGGAGACCCAGTACTTC	CASSVDSGGETQYF
TRBV28	TRBD1	TRBJ1-2	.	TGTGCCAGCAGTTTATGGGACAGGGTTTATGGCTACACCTTC	CASSLWDRVYGYTF
TRBV2	.	TRBJ1-6	.	TGTGCCAGCAGTGGAAGGGAGGGGTCACCCCTCCACTTT	CASSGREGSPLHF
TRBV9	TRBD2	TRBJ2-7	.	TGTGCCAGCAGCGTCTCTAGCGGGGGAACCTACGAGCAGTACTTC	CASSVSSGGTYEQYF
TRBV7-2	TRBD1	TRBJ1-3	.	TGTGCCAGCTCAGGGGGTCCCGGAAACACCATATATTTT	CASSGGPGNTIYF
TRBV6-1	.	TRBJ1-4	.	TGTGCCAGCAGTGAAGGGCCAACTAATGAAAAACTGTTTTTT	CASSEGPTNEKLFF
TRBV30	.	TRBJ1-6	.	TGTGCCTGGAGTAAGGGGGATTCACCCCTCCACTTT	CAWSKGDSPLHF
TRBV19	TRBD1	TRBJ1-5	.	TGTGCCAGTAGTGGGACAGGCAATCAGCCCCAGCATTTT	CASSGTGNQPQHF
TRBV4-1	.	TRBJ1-1	.	TGCGCCAGCAGCCCTTTCAGGGTAACTGAAGCTTTCTTT	CASSPFRVTEAFF
TRBV19	TRBD2	TRBJ2-7	.	TGTGCCAGTAGTATGGGCGGGGCTAGCGGGGCCTACGAGCAGTACTTC	CASSMGGASGAYEQYF
TRBV7-7	TRBD2	TRBJ2-5	.	TGTGCTAGCAGCTTGACTAGCGGGGGGGTAGAGACCCAGTACTTC	CASSLTSGGVETQYF
TRBV4-1	.	TRBJ2-1	.	TGCGCCAGCAGCCAAGAGCGGGCCAATGAGCAGTTCTTC	CASSQERANEQFF
TRBV11-2	.	TRBJ1-2	.	TGTGCCAGCCATACAGGAATTAACTATGGCTACACCTTC	CASHTGINYGYTF
TRBV5-1	TRBD2	TRBJ2-5	.	TGCGCCAGCAGCCCCCCCTCTAGCGGGGTTGAGACCCAGTACTTC	CASSPPSSGVETQYF
TRBV6-1	.	TRBJ1-3	.	TGTGCCAGCAGTGATGGGGGGGGAAACACCATATATTTT	CASSDGGGNTIYF
TRBV5-1	TRBD2	TRBJ2-1	.	TGCGCCAGCAGCTCCGTAGCGGGGGCCGTCTTGAATGAGCAGTTCTTC	CASSSVAGAVLNEQFF
TRBV10-3	.	TRBJ1-2	.	TGTGCCATCAGTGGTAAAGCCATTGAGAATGGCTACACCTTC	CAISGKAIENGYTF
TRBV28	.	TRBJ2-7	.	TGTGCCAGCAGTTTAGCGGGGTTCGAGCAGTACTTC	CASSLAGFEQYF
TRBV5-1	.	TRBJ2-7	.	TGCGCCAGCAGCGCGGGGTTGGGTCTTGGGGGGAGCTCCTACGAGCAGTACTTC	CASSAGLGLGGSSYEQYF
TRBV6-1	.	TRBJ1-5	.	TGTGCCAGCATCGGGGATCTTTCCCCTAATCAGCCCCAGCATTTT	CASIGDLSPNQPQHF
TRBV5-1	TRBD2	TRBJ2-1	once	TGCGCCAGCAGCTTGCCGGGAGGGCCCTACAATGAGCAGTTCTTC	CASSLPGGPYNEQFF
TRBV11-2	.	TRBJ2-5	.	TGTGCCAGCACCATTGGACATTTCCAAGAGACCCAGTACTTC	CASTIGHFQETQYF
TRBV11-3	.	TRBJ1-1	.	TGTGCCAGCAGCTCCCGGGATGGGACTGAAGCTTTCTTT	CASSSRDGTEAFF
TRBV27	.	TRBJ2-5	.	TGTGCCAGCAGCCGTGTCGGGGAGACCCAGTACTTC	CASSRVGETQYF
TRBV13	.	TRBJ1-3	.	TGTGCCAGCAGCTCTCGTGACCGACTGACCTCTGGAAACACCATATATTTT	CASSSRDRLTSGNTIYF
TRBV6-5	TRBD1	TRBJ2-7	.	TGTGCCAGCAGTTACCGATCGACAGGGACCGAGCAGTACTTC	CASSYRSTGTEQYF
TRBV7-2	TRBD1	TRBJ1-1	.	TGTGCCAGCAGCCTTGGGGACAGAATGAACACTGAAGCTTTCTTT	CASSLGDRMNTEAFF
TRBV6-5	.	TRBJ1-1	.	TGTGCCAGCAGTTACAGGCGGGGAAGATCCACTGAAGCTTTCTTT	CASSYRRGRSTEAFF
TRBV19	TRBD1	TRBJ2-6	.	TGTGCCACCGGGACAGCTATCTCTGGGGCCAACGTCCTGACTTTC	CATGTAISGANVLTF
TRBV7-2	TRBD1	TRBJ2-6	.	TGTGCCAGCAGCTTACAGGGGGTTTCCGGGCCTGGGGCCAACGTCCTGACTTTC	CASSLQGVSGPGANVLTF